The entry that follows covers one TCR beta chain sequence. Germline CDR1 reads MNHNY; CDR2 reads SVGAGI (reference sequence). Trimming removed 2 bases at V and 10 bases at J, with 3 bases between. The CDR3 spans 10 residues. This entry comes from a study of CD8+ T cells in alopecia areata. The overall study: It was 6 to 18 months of tofacitinib, and then there were 6 months off drug.

As for treatment: oral pan-JAK inhibitor, 5-10 mg twice daily. Peripheral blood samples and lesional scalp punch biopsies were obtained from alopecia areata patients. cDNA reverse transcribed from extracted RNA served as the sequencing template. Repertoires were generated with immunoSEQ multiplex PCR, while TCRdb's copy carries only in-frame clones and drops some. The sample lists about 180,000 clones; approximately 53% were seen once. The V and J genes are TRBV6-6 and TRBJ2-1; D gene uncertain. The specimen comprised CD8+ T cells sorted from blood, sampled at week 24, from a patient treated with tofacitinib. This receptor was obtained from a human donor with alopecia areata. Written as DNA, the CDR3 is TGTGCCAGCAGTTACGGGGAGCAGTTCTTC. It is translated as CASSYGEQFF.